Listed here are 13 T cell receptor beta chains from one sample, sequenced in a study of cytomegalovirus exposure and HLA in healthy donors. The PCR employed 60 Vbeta primers together with 13 Jbeta primers. Method: immunoSEQ multiplex PCR; TCRdb's copy keeps in-frame clones and lacks some. This sample has some 140,000 clones, with about four fifths found just once. The sample comprised PBMCs. The receptor source for this set is a man in his thirties or forties in good health.

The V call is TRBV28, the J call TRBJ2-5; 8 bases agree with TRBD2. This CDR3 comprises 15 residues. Germline values: CDR1 MDHEN, CDR2 SYDVKM. V lost 6 bases, J lost 6 bases, and 12 bases stayed unmatched. Here the CDR3 DNA reads TGTGCCAGCAGGCCCGCCGGGAGGGTAGGAAAGACCCAGTACTTC. Encoded protein: CASRPAGRVGKTQYF. Based on the CDR3 plus reference TRBV28 and TRBJ2-5, the full variable domain is DVKVTQSSRYLVKRTGEKVFLECVQDMDHENMFWYRQDPGLGLRLIYFSYDVKMKEKGDIPEGYSVSREKKERFSLILESASTNQTSMYLCASRPAGRVGKTQYFGPGTRLLVL.

The chain couples TRBV10-1 to TRBJ2-2, with D possibly being TRBD2 (7 bases). The CDR3 covers 14 residues. V lost 6 bases and J 1 base, leaving 9 bases between the germline ends. The germline V gene has CDR1 WNHNN and CDR2 SYGVQD (reference sequence). The DNA of the CDR3 is TGCGCCAGCAGAGGGGGGGAGAACACCGGGGAGCTGTTTTTT. Its translation: CASRGGENTGELFF.

V gene TRBV30 combines with J gene TRBJ2-1; D unresolved. This CDR3 has 12 amino acids. Germline V lookup: CDR1 GTSNPN, CDR2 SVGIG (reference sequence). V was cut by 6 bases and J by 10 bases, with 16 bases left in between. The CDR3 is CACSEIADEQFF. The CDR3, as DNA: TGTGCCTGTTCCGAAATAGCCGACGAGCAGTTCTTC.

Note on this clone: This sample also contains other DNA sequences that code for the same CDR3. The V and J genes are TRBV18 and TRBJ1-1; D is perhaps TRBD1 (6 bases). The CDR3 has 14 amino acids. Trimming took off 1 base at V and 4 bases at J, with 10 bases between the two ends. Germline V gives CDR1 KGHSH, CDR2 LQKENI. In DNA, the CDR3 is TGTGCCAGCTCACCACGGGGGCCGGGCACTGAAGCTTTCTTT. Translation: CASSPRGPGTEAFF.

The V gene is TRBV29-1, the J gene TRBJ1-1; tentative D call: TRBD1 (5 bases). Germline CDR1 and CDR2: SQVTM and ANQGSEA. V was clipped by 4 bases and J by 3 bases, with 15 bases between them. This CDR3 is built from 14 residues. This chain's CDR3 is CSVVGGRGYTEAFF. CDR3 nucleotide sequence: TGCAGCGTTGTGGGGGGACGGGGATACACTGAAGCTTTCTTT.

The chain uses TRBV29-1 and TRBJ2-2; 16 bases align to TRBD2. Germline V lookup: CDR1 SQVTM, CDR2 ANQGSEA. The CDR3 is 18 residues long. J lost 4 bases, V lost 7 bases, and 12 bases had no gene match. For the CDR3, the DNA is TGCAGCGCCTCGGGACTAGCGGGAGGGCCCGGTAGCACCGGGGAGCTGTTTTTT. Its translation is CSASGLAGGPGSTGELFF.

This chain uses TRBV29-1 with TRBJ2-1; 13 bases match TRBD2. V dropped 4 bases and J dropped 8; count of bases not matched to a gene: 5. The germline V gene has CDR1 SQVTM and CDR2 ANQGSEA. The CDR3 has 14 residues. Here the CDR3 reads CSVGRTSGSYEQFF. In DNA form, the CDR3 reads TGCAGCGTTGGACGGACTAGCGGGAGCTATGAGCAGTTCTTC.

The chain is built from TRBV28 and TRBJ1-2, with D possibly being TRBD1 (6 bases). The CDR3 is 13 amino acids. CDR1 and CDR2 (germline): MDHEN, SYDVKM. Trimming cost V 1 base and J 7 bases, with 10 bases left between them. The CDR3 DNA follows: TGTGCCAGCAGTTTATATCGGGACACTGGCTACACCTTC. It encodes CASSLYRDTGYTF.

This clone was counted a single time. The J gene is TRBJ1-3, the V gene TRBV7-9; the D is unclear. The V end lost 2 bases, the J end lost 0 bases, and 5 bases lay between the germline ends. The CDR3 has 14 amino acids. The germline V gene has CDR1 SEHNR and CDR2 FQNEAQ (reference sequence). The CDR3 DNA sequence: TGTGCCAGCAGCTTATCAGGCTCTGGAAACACCATATATTTT. It specifies CASSLSGSGNTIYF.

The J gene is TRBJ2-2, the V gene TRBV10-3, with 9 positions matching TRBD2. V lost 7 bases to trimming and J lost 5 bases; unmatched junction nucleotides: 2. From germline, CDR1 is ENHRY and CDR2 SYGVKD. The CDR3 has 13 amino acids. CDR3 sequence reads: CAITSGRTGELFF. The CDR3 DNA is TGTGCCATCACGAGCGGGAGGACCGGGGAGCTGTTTTTT.

The chain recombines TRBV18 with TRBJ1-1; the match to TRBD1 covers 7 bases. Germline V gene sequence: CDR1 KGHSH, CDR2 LQKENI. V lost 1 base to trimming and J lost 1 base; unmatched junction nucleotides: 0. The CDR3 length is 14 residues. CDR3 loop: CASSPQGANTEAFF. In DNA, the CDR3 is TGTGCCAGCTCACCACAGGGGGCGAACACTGAAGCTTTCTTT.

The chain couples TRBV19 to TRBJ2-5; 7 nucleotides line up with TRBD1. Germline CDR1 LNHDA, CDR2 SQIVND (reference sequence). This CDR3 has 12 amino acids. V lost 8 bases, J lost 1 base, and 1 base stayed unmatched. CDR3 protein: CASRTGQETQYF. The CDR3 nucleotides read TGTGCCAGTCGGACAGGCCAAGAGACCCAGTACTTC.

This chain uses TRBV28 with TRBJ2-1; 8 bases align to TRBD2. Germline V gene lookup returns CDR1 MDHEN and CDR2 SYDVKM. The CDR3 contains 15 residues. V shed 3 bases, J shed 5 bases, and the junction held 6 bases outside the gene matches. The CDR3, as DNA: TGTGCCAGCAGTTTTACCGGGAGGGGGAACAATGAGCAGTTCTTC. It is translated as CASSFTGRGNNEQFF. Complete variable domain (other parts from reference TRBV28 and TRBJ2-1): DVKVTQSSRYLVKRTGEKVFLECVQDMDHENMFWYRQDPGLGLRLIYFSYDVKMKEKGDIPEGYSVSREKKERFSLILESASTNQTSMYLCASSFTGRGNNEQFFGPGTRLTVL.